The rows below give T cell receptor beta chains drawn from one sample of a study of CD8 T cells in ankylosing spondylitis. TCRdb re-analysed the 5' RACE reads in MiXCR, keeping a single row per CDR3 protein. The sample includes about 90,000 distinct CDR3 sequences, 27% of them seen just once. Input material: blood, either unsorted or a sorted T cell fraction (not recorded which). The receptors were sampled from a male donor with ankylosing spondylitis or in good health (not recorded which). The CDR3 runs from the conserved cysteine through the conserved F or W. The order of the fields is J gene, V gene, CDR3 protein.

>TRBJ1-1|TRBV7-2
CASSLPSTWFLAFF
>TRBJ2-1|TRBV9
CASSVEFETGASYNEQFF
>TRBJ2-2|TRBV5-1
CASSLFTDTGELFF
>TRBJ2-7|TRBV7-2
CASSLNGAEGDEQYF
>TRBJ2-1|TRBV29-1
CSVEVWDSSYNEQFF
>TRBJ2-7|TRBV18
CASSNSGGSYEQYF
>TRBJ1-5|TRBV7-9
CASSLGPRNQPQHF
>TRBJ2-2|TRBV9
CASSFPTGGNYANTGELFF
>TRBJ1-1|TRBV29-1
CSVENRENTEAFF
>TRBJ1-2|TRBV5-1
CASSLSEGGAYGYTF
>TRBJ2-1|TRBV12-3/TRBV12-4
CASRLVGGEGNEQFF
>TRBJ2-7|TRBV7-9
CASSLAVQQYF
>TRBJ1-2|TRBV12-3/TRBV12-4
CASSPRQPYYGYTF
>TRBJ1-2|TRBV5-1
CASSLGQGDYGYTF
>TRBJ2-3|TRBV5-1
CASSLRGGTDTQYF
>TRBJ2-3|TRBV27
CASSLRPGLAGTQYF
>TRBJ1-3|TRBV5-1
CASSSTSSGNTIYF
>TRBJ2-1|TRBV5-8
CASSRRSRWGEQFF
>TRBJ1-4|TRBV20-1
CSARKRTGTNEKLFF
>TRBJ1-6|TRBV27
CATTTAPDPNSPLHF
>TRBJ1-2|TRBV12-3/TRBV12-4
CASSLTHRESGGYTF
>TRBJ2-5|TRBV3-1
CASSQAWETQYF
>TRBJ2-7|TRBV5-1
CASSPREADEQYF
>TRBJ1-5|TRBV12-3/TRBV12-4
CASSFRYSNQPQHF
>TRBJ2-3|TRBV5-1
CASMAGIGTDTQYF
>TRBJ2-2|TRBV5-5
CASSFRGGADTGELFF
>TRBJ2-2|TRBV5-1
CASSGTSVSRGTGELFF